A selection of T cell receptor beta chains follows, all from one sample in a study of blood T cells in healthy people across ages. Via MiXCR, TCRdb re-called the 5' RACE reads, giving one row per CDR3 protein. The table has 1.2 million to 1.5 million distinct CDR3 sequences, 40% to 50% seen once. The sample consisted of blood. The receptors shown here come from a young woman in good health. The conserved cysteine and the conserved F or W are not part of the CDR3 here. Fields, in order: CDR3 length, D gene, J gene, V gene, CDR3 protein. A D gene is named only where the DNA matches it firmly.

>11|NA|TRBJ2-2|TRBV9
ASSAANTGELF
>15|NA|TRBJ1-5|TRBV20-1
SARDPAKGDGNQPQH
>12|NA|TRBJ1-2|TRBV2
ASSEARMNYGYT
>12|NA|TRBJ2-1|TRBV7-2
ASSLEASRNEQF
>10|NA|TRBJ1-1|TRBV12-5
ASGLYAAEAF
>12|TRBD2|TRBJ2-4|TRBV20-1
SASGRAVQDIQY
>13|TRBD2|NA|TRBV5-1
ASSFGQGGSETQY
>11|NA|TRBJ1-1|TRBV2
ASRAREEGEAF
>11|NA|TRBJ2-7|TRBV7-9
ASSLAGIYEQY
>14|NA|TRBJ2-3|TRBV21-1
ASSKVERGVTDTQY
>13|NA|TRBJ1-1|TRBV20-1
SASSVGGRNTEAF
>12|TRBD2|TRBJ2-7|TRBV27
ASSFGGDLNEQY
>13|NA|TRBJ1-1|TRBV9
ASSLGGPANTEAF
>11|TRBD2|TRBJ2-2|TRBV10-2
AILAADSGELF
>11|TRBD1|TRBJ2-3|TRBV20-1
SALTGGTDTQY
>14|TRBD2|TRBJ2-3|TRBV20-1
SARDPLAGPTDTQY
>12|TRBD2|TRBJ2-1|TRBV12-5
ASGLGTSVDEQF